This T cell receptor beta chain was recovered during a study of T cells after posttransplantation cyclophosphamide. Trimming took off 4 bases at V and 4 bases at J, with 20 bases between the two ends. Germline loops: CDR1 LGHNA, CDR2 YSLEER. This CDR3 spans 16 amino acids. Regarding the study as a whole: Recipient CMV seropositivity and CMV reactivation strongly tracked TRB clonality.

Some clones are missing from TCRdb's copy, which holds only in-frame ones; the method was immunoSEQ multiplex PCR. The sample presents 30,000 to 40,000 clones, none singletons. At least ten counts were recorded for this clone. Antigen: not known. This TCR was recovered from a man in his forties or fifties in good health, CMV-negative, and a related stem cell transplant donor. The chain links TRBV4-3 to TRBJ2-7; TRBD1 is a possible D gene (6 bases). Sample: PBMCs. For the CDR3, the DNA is TGCGCCAGCAGCCTTTCTGTCCGGGACACAAGTTACGAGCAGTACTTC. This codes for CASSLSVRDTSYEQYF.